The 14 T cell receptor beta chains in this list originate from one sample, sequenced in a study of graft-versus-host responses after intestinal transplantation. Profiling relied on immunoSEQ multiplex PCR, and the TCRdb table lists in-frame clones only, not all of them. Among 99,000 or so clones listed, under 95% were seen once. These receptors' targets are unknown. This sample comprised unstimulated CD8+ T cells sorted from spleen or lymph node cells, obtained before transplant. These TCRs come from a human donor who was the organ donor for an intestinal transplant.

The J gene is TRBJ2-7, the V gene TRBV11-2; D is unclear. Germline CDR1 SGHAT, CDR2 FQNNGV. Trimming stripped 4 bases from V and 1 base from J, with 5 bases between. The CDR3 is 12 amino acids. The chain's CDR3 is CASSWQSYEQYF. The DNA for the CDR3 is TGTGCCAGCAGCTGGCAGTCCTACGAGCAGTACTTC.

The rearrangement uses TRBV7-9 and TRBJ1-5; the D gene is possibly TRBD1 (6 bases). The CDR3 has 14 amino acids. The V end lost 1 base, the J end lost 5 bases, and 9 bases lay between the germline ends. Germline V gene lookup returns CDR1 SEHNR and CDR2 FQNEAQ (reference sequence). Here the CDR3 reads CASSLGQDHQPQHF. The CDR3 nucleotides read TGTGCCAGCAGCTTAGGACAGGACCATCAGCCCCAGCATTTT.

The chain is built from TRBV9 and TRBJ2-2; TRBD1 agrees at 8 bases. The germline V gene has CDR1 SGDLS and CDR2 YYNGEE. Trimming cost V 2 bases and J 9 bases; bases outside gene matches: 6. This CDR3 comprises 14 residues. The CDR3 sequence is CASSVGTGTRELFF. The CDR3 DNA follows: TGTGCCAGCAGCGTTGGGACAGGTACCCGGGAGCTGTTTTTT. The full variable domain, its missing parts supplied by reference TRBV9 and TRBJ2-2, is DSGVTQTPKHLITATGQRVTLRCSPRSGDLSVYWYQQSLDQGLQFLIQYYNGEERAKGNILERFSAQQFPDLHSELNLSSLELGDSALYFCASSVGTGTRELFFGEGSRLTVL.

This rearrangement joins TRBV7-8 to TRBJ1-2, with 7 bases matching TRBD1. The trim removed 5 bases at V and 8 bases at J, leaving 8 bases unmatched. Germline V gene sequence: CDR1 SGHVS, CDR2 FQNEAQ. The CDR3 spans 13 residues. The CDR3 region is CASSPYRGDGYTF. CDR3 bases: TGTGCCAGCAGCCCGTACAGGGGCGACGGCTACACCTTC. The full variable domain, its missing parts supplied by reference TRBV7-8 and TRBJ1-2, is GAGVSQSPRYKVAKRGQDVALRCDPISGHVSLFWYQQALGQGPEFLTYFQNEAQLDKSGLPSDRFFAERPEGSVSTLKIQRTQQEDSAVYLCASSPYRGDGYTFGSGTRLTVV.

The CDR3 DNA sequence: TGCGCCAGCAGCTATACCCAAGGAGGAGTCACAGATACGCAGTATTTT. Residues: CASSYTQGGVTDTQYF. J is TRBJ2-3 and V is TRBV5-1; D is possibly TRBD2 (5 bases). CDR3 length: 16 residues. From germline, CDR1 is SGHRS and CDR2 YFSETQ. V lost 3 bases and J 2 bases, leaving 16 bases between the germline ends.

This chain joins TRBV6-1 and TRBJ2-2; 8 bases align to TRBD1. Per the germline V gene, CDR1 is MNHNS and CDR2 is SASEGT. The J segment lost 4 bases and the V segment lost 8 bases, leaving 6 bases of the junction unmatched. The CDR3 covers 14 residues. CDR3 amino acids: CASDKTGATGELFF. For the CDR3, the DNA is TGTGCCAGCGATAAGACAGGGGCCACCGGGGAGCTGTTTTTT.

The chain carries TRBV29-1 and TRBJ2-1; 8 nucleotides match TRBD1. Germline V lookup: CDR1 SQVTM, CDR2 ANQGSEA. V dropped 6 bases and J dropped 8; count of bases not matched to a gene: 6. This CDR3 spans 12 amino acids. The CDR3 bases are TGCAGCGTCCGGACAGGGAGGCATGAGCAGTTCTTC. As protein: CSVRTGRHEQFF.

This chain uses TRBV9 with TRBJ2-5, with TRBD2 matching 8 bases. Germline V lookup: CDR1 SGDLS, CDR2 YYNGEE. The CDR3 runs 16 residues. The trim removed 4 bases at V and 2 bases at J, leaving 10 bases unmatched. The CDR3 coding sequence is TGTGCCAGCAGCTCCGGGAAGCGGGGGATTCAAGAGACCCAGTACTTC. Amino acid sequence: CASSSGKRGIQETQYF. Using reference TRBV9 and TRBJ2-5 for the parts outside the CDR3, the full variable domain is DSGVTQTPKHLITATGQRVTLRCSPRSGDLSVYWYQQSLDQGLQFLIQYYNGEERAKGNILERFSAQQFPDLHSELNLSSLELGDSALYFCASSSGKRGIQETQYFGPGTRLLVL.

This clone was seen just once. The V gene is TRBV4-1, the J gene TRBJ2-1; tentatively, D is TRBD2 (5 bases). The CDR3 sequence is 14 residues long. Germline V CDR1 and CDR2: MGHRA, YSYEKL. Trimming removed 5 bases from V and 4 bases from J, with 12 bases in between. The DNA of the CDR3 is TGCGCCAGCAGCGTACCGGGGTCGTACAATGAGCAGTTCTTC. Translated: CASSVPGSYNEQFF.

This sequence joins TRBV27 and TRBJ2-5; TRBD2 matches 8 bases. The J call may be wrong; the DNA end is better matched by TRBJ2-7. The CDR3 consists of 14 residues. Germline V gene data show CDR1 as MNHEY and CDR2 as SMNVEV (reference sequence). Here the CDR3 DNA reads TGTGCCAGCAGCCACCTAAGCGGGAGTACCGAGCAGTACTTC. Translating gives CASSHLSGSTEQYF.

J is TRBJ2-1 and V is TRBV5-1; D is possibly TRBD1 (6 bases). Germline CDR1 is SGHRS and CDR2 is YFSETQ. Trimming pared 7 bases from V and 6 bases from J, leaving 11 bases between. CDR3 length: 12 amino acids. CDR3 DNA sequence: TGCGCCAGCTGCAGGGGTAGCAATGAGCAGTTCTTC. Amino acid sequence: CASCRGSNEQFF.

A word on this clone: Other DNA sequences in the same sample also yield this CDR3. The chain uses TRBV30 and TRBJ2-3; TRBD2 matches at 7 bases. Trimming at V came to 1 base and at J to 3 bases, leaving 1 base not matched to a gene. The CDR3 spans 13 residues. Germline loops: CDR1 GTSNPN, CDR2 SVGIG (reference sequence). CDR3 region: CAWSGGGTDTQYF. DNA of the CDR3: TGTGCCTGGAGTGGGGGAGGGACAGATACGCAGTATTTT.

The V call is TRBV15, the J call TRBJ2-5; possible D gene TRBD2, 5 bases. V gave up 3 bases and J gave up 2 bases, with 13 bases separating them. This CDR3 contains 15 residues. Germline V lookup: CDR1 LNHNV, CDR2 YYDKDF (reference sequence). The CDR3, as DNA: TGTGCCACCAGCAGGGAAGGACGGGAACAAGAGACCCAGTACTTC. Protein product: CATSREGREQETQYF.

The V call is TRBV10-2, the J call TRBJ1-2; TRBD1 matches 8 bases. The CDR3 runs 14 residues. Germline trimming cut 3 bases from V and 3 bases from J; bases unmatched to any gene: 3. CDR1 and CDR2 from the germline V gene are WSHSY and SAAADI. The CDR3 protein is CASSEQGDHYGYTF. CDR3 coding DNA: TGCGCCAGCAGTGAACAGGGGGACCACTATGGCTACACCTTC.